The 6 T cell receptor beta chains given below trace back to one sample, sequenced in a study of immune evolution from preneoplasia to lung adenocarcinoma. Clones were sequenced by immunoSEQ multiplex PCR, and TCRdb holds only the in-frame ones, with some missing. Of about 9,000 clones in the sample, 75% to 90% were seen once. The specimen sequenced was FFPE minimally invasive lung adenocarcinoma tissue. The receptors come from an older person with lung adenocarcinoma.

The chain has TRBV27 and TRBJ1-2; 8 bases line up with TRBD1. The CDR3 runs to 13 residues. Germline loops: CDR1 MNHEY, CDR2 SMNVEV (reference sequence). V shed 6 bases, J shed 8 bases, and the junction held 8 bases outside the gene matches. The CDR3 nucleotides read TGTGCCAGCAGCGCAGGGGGCGCGTCAGGCTACACCTTC. It translates to CASSAGGASGYTF.

The chain is built from TRBV19 and TRBJ1-1; 10 bases are a match to TRBD1. Germline CDR1 reads LNHDA; CDR2 reads SQIVND (reference sequence). Trimming cost V 1 base and J 6 bases; bases outside gene matches: 2. The CDR3 length is 14 residues. The CDR3 bases are TGTGCCAGTAGTATAGTGACAGGGGGCTCTGAAGCTTTCTTT. Amino acids: CASSIVTGGSEAFF. Full variable domain (remainder filled in from reference TRBV19 and TRBJ1-1): DGGITQSPKYLFRKEGQNVTLSCEQNLNHDAMYWYRQDPGQGLRLIYYSQIVNDFQKGDIAEGYSVSREKKESFPLTVTSAQKNPTAFYLCASSIVTGGSEAFFGQGTRLTVV.

This clone was recorded a few times. The chain uses TRBV27 and TRBJ2-6, with D possibly TRBD1 on 6 matching bases. The CDR3 consists of 15 residues. Germline V CDR1 and CDR2: MNHEY, SMNVEV (reference sequence). The germline V and J ends were trimmed by 3 bases and 1 base, with 7 bases remaining between them. CDR3 nucleotides: TGTGCCAGCAGTTTCAGGGGATCTGGGGCCAACGTCCTGACTTTC. Protein: CASSFRGSGANVLTF.

Judged by abundance, this clone is medium-sized. The CDR3 bases are TGCAGCGTTGGGGGAGAGGGGGGCCAGGGAGCTTTCTTT. This translates into CSVGGEGGQGAFF. The chain joins TRBV29-1 to TRBJ1-1; the D gene is possibly TRBD1 (6 bases). Germline-derived CDR1 and CDR2 are SQVTM and ANQGSEA. The CDR3 has 13 residues. V was pared by 4 bases and J by 10 bases, with 19 bases between.

V usage is TRBV14 and J usage is TRBJ2-7, with D possibly being TRBD1 (5 bases). Trimming removed 1 base at V and 5 bases at J, with 12 bases between. The V gene's germline CDR1 is SGHDN and CDR2 FVKESK. The CDR3 is 14 residues long. In DNA, the CDR3 is TGTGCCAGCAGCCAAGGGGGCGCTTCCCACGAGCAGTACTTC. Amino acid sequence: CASSQGGASHEQYF.

The chain uses TRBV6-1 and TRBJ2-3; D is undetermined. Trimming pared 3 bases from V and 0 bases from J, leaving 13 bases between. This CDR3 is built from 16 residues. The germline CDR1 and CDR2 sequences are MNHNS and SASEGT. CDR3: CASSDFVATSTDTQYF. The CDR3 DNA is TGTGCCAGCAGTGATTTTGTGGCTACTAGCACAGATACGCAGTATTTT.